This TCR beta chain came from a study of ipilimumab plus nivolumab after autologous stem cell transplantation. Study-level information: A median of roughly 8 nivolumab and five or six ipilimumab doses were given.

The J segment lost 7 bases and the V segment lost 5 bases, leaving 10 bases of the junction unmatched. The CDR3 is made up of 14 amino acids. Germline CDR1 and CDR2: MNHNY and SVGAGI (reference sequence). Some clones are missing from TCRdb's copy, which holds only in-frame ones; the method was immunoSEQ multiplex PCR. The sample contains some 43,000 clones, 70% to 90% of which appear only once. Patients got ipilimumab 1 mg/kg beginning 14 to 28 days post-transplant. Patients received nivolumab 3 mg/kg at weeks 1, 4, 7, 10, then fortnightly to week 26. The chain employs TRBV6-6 and TRBJ1-1; TRBD1 matches at 7 bases. The sequence was obtained from a male donor with multiple myeloma. This sample comprised PBMCs, obtained in a trial of ipilimumab plus nivolumab as post-transplant consolidation. The CDR3 coding sequence is TGTGCCAGCAGTACACGACAGGGTTTCGGTGAAGCTTTCTTT. It encodes CASSTRQGFGEAFF.